This TCR beta chain was profiled in a study of T cell repertoires in cytomegalovirus infection. The CDR3 has 17 amino acids. Germline V gene data show CDR1 as DFQATT and CDR2 as SNEGSKA (reference sequence). J lost 4 bases, V lost 0 bases, and 10 bases had no gene match. With regard to this clonotype: Its antigen is currently unknown.

TCRdb fed the reads into MiXCR, producing one record per CDR3 protein. The sample contains about 920,000 distinct CDR3 sequences, 30% to 40% of which appear only once. This clonotype originated in a human donor in good health (CMV status not recorded). Some clones in this sample may be carry-over from other donors' samples. The chain recombines TRBV20-1 with TRBJ2-3; 10 bases match TRBD2. The sequencing here drew on cultured CD8+ T cells from PBMCs, taken from culture after CMV antigen stimulation. In DNA, the CDR3 is TGCAGTGCTAGAGATCGAACTAGCGGGGTTAGGGCAGATACGCAGTATTTT. This translates into CSARDRTSGVRADTQYF.